These 20 T cell receptor beta chains were sequenced from one sample in a study of technical replicates of blood from a handful of donors. Method: immunoSEQ multiplex PCR; TCRdb's copy keeps in-frame clones and lacks some. The data show 55,000 to 75,000 clones, about 94% seen once. The sequenced material came from PBMCs. The source is a human donor in good health. Some clones in this sample may be carry-over from other donors' samples.

The rearrangement uses TRBV4-3 and TRBJ2-5; 7 positions match TRBD2. Trimming at V came to 1 base and at J to 5 bases, leaving 10 bases not matched to a gene. Germline V gives CDR1 LGHNA, CDR2 YSLEER. CDR3 length equals 16 residues. CDR3 sequence: CASSQVGGVGRETQYF. The CDR3 coding sequence is TGCGCCAGCAGCCAAGTGGGAGGGGTGGGTCGGGAGACCCAGTACTTC.

The chain combines TRBV5-1 with TRBJ2-2; 8 bases line up with TRBD1. CDR3 size: 16 residues. The ends lost 0 bases at V and 5 bases at J; junction bases unmatched: 6. Germline V gives CDR1 SGHRS, CDR2 YFSETQ. CDR3 nucleotides: TGCGCCAGCAGCTTGGGGCTAACAGGGGGTACCGGGGAGCTGTTTTTT. Translated: CASSLGLTGGTGELFF.

The chain recombines TRBV27 with TRBJ1-4, with 9 nucleotides matching TRBD1. CDR1 is MNHEY, CDR2 SMNVEV, per germline (reference sequence). With 4 bases clipped from V and 0 bases from J, the junction kept 9 bases outside the gene matches. This CDR3 spans 18 amino acids. For the CDR3, the DNA is TGTGCCAGCAGTTATCCGGGACAGGGCACTACAACTAATGAAAAACTGTTTTTT. Its translation: CASSYPGQGTTTNEKLFF. The full variable domain, its missing parts supplied by reference TRBV27 and TRBJ1-4, is EAQVTQNPRYLITVTGKKLTVTCSQNMNHEYMSWYRQDPGLGLRQIYYSMNVEVTDKGDVPEGYKVSRKEKRNFPLILESPSPNQTSLYFCASSYPGQGTTTNEKLFFGSGTQLSVL.

J is TRBJ1-5 and V is TRBV5-1; D is uncertain. The germline V gene encodes CDR1 SGHRS and CDR2 YFSETQ. This CDR3 has 14 residues. V lost 0 bases to trimming and J lost 3 bases, with 7 bases between them. CDR3 sequence (DNA): TGCGCCAGCAGCTTGGGACTAATCAATCAGCCCCAGCATTTT. Amino acids: CASSLGLINQPQHF.

The chain is built from TRBV15 and TRBJ1-4; the match to TRBD1 covers 9 bases. The CDR3 has 17 residues. The junction had 5 bases not matched to a gene; V was cut back by 0 bases and J by 3 bases. Germline V gene data show CDR1 as LNHNV and CDR2 as YYDKDF (reference sequence). CDR3 nucleotides: TGTGCCACCAGCAGAGATGGGACAGGGAGGCCTAATGAAAAACTGTTTTTT. Translation: CATSRDGTGRPNEKLFF.

The chain recombines TRBV5-1 with TRBJ2-3, with TRBD1 identical over 10 bases. The trim removed 4 bases at V and 9 bases at J, leaving 14 bases unmatched. Germline assignment: CDR1 SGHRS and CDR2 YFSETQ. The length of the CDR3 is 16 residues. CDR3 residues: CASSLGGTGEAQTQYF. The CDR3, as DNA: TGCGCCAGCAGCCTTGGAGGGACAGGGGAGGCCCAAACGCAGTATTTT. The variable domain in full, completed from reference TRBV5-1 and TRBJ2-3, reads KAGVTQTPRYLIKTRGQQVTLSCSPISGHRSVSWYQQTPGQGLQFLFEYFSETQRNKGNFPGRFSGRQFSNSRSEMNVSTLELGDSALYLCASSLGGTGEAQTQYFGPGTRLTVL.

The chain recombines TRBV6-1 with TRBJ2-5, with 12 bases aligning to TRBD2. The CDR3 covers 16 residues. Germline CDR1 MNHNS, CDR2 SASEGT. V lost 4 bases, J lost 7 bases, and 10 bases stayed unmatched. The DNA for the CDR3 is TGTGCCAGCAGTGGACCCGGACTAGCGGGGTTCAGGACCCAGTACTTC. Its translation is CASSGPGLAGFRTQYF.

The J gene is TRBJ1-6, the V gene TRBV6-1, with 7 bases identical to TRBD1. V dropped 9 bases and J dropped 7; count of bases not matched to a gene: 6. Germline loops: CDR1 MNHNS, CDR2 SASEGT. The CDR3 has 13 residues. As DNA, the CDR3 is TGTGCCAGTAAGACAGGGACCAATTCACCCCTCCACTTT. Protein: CASKTGTNSPLHF.

The chain employs TRBV19 and TRBJ1-6; D is ambiguous. CDR3 length: 14 residues. The ends were cut back, 8 bases at V and 7 bases at J, with 15 bases in the middle. Germline V gives CDR1 LNHDA, CDR2 SQIVND (reference sequence). The DNA of the CDR3 is TGTGCCAGTCTGTCGGGAACCCTGAATTCACCCCTCCACTTT. Translated: CASLSGTLNSPLHF.

This sequence joins TRBV9 and TRBJ2-5; TRBD2 might be the D (5 bases). Deletions cut 0 bases from V and 5 bases from J, with 11 bases between. The CDR3 runs to 14 residues. CDR1 is SGDLS, CDR2 YYNGEE, per germline. The DNA for the CDR3 is TGTGCCAGCAGCGTAGCTGGTAGCGCTGAGACCCAGTACTTC. Residues: CASSVAGSAETQYF.

The chain joins TRBV7-2 to TRBJ2-2; possible D gene TRBD2, 6 bases. Looked up from germline, CDR1 is SGHTA and CDR2 is FQGNSA. The CDR3 totals 13 residues. V shed 0 bases and J shed 7 bases, with 6 bases lying between them. As DNA, the CDR3 is TGTGCCAGCAGCTTAGCGGGGGGCGGGGAGCTGTTTTTT. Its translation: CASSLAGGGELFF.

The rearrangement links TRBV4-1 to TRBJ2-7; TRBD1 aligns across 10 bases. V lost 2 bases and J lost 3; bases outside the gene matches: 4. The CDR3 totals 15 residues. Germline V gives CDR1 MGHRA, CDR2 YSYEKL. The CDR3 protein is CASSQSGTGDYEQYF. The CDR3 DNA follows: TGCGCCAGCAGCCAATCCGGGACAGGGGACTACGAGCAGTACTTC.

This chain uses TRBV7-9 with TRBJ2-7; no clear D gene. The CDR3 runs 13 residues. In germline, CDR1 is SEHNR, CDR2 FQNEAQ (reference sequence). V was shortened by 2 bases and J by 5 bases, with 10 bases between the two germline ends. CDR3 residues: CASSLSWLDEQYF. DNA for the CDR3: TGTGCCAGCAGCTTATCATGGCTTGACGAGCAGTACTTC. Full variable domain (missing parts from reference TRBV7-9 and TRBJ2-7): DTGVSQNPRHKITKRGQNVTFRCDPISEHNRLYWYRQTLGQGPEFLTYFQNEAQLEKSRLLSDRFSAERPKGSFSTLEIQRTEQGDSAMYLCASSLSWLDEQYFGPGTRLTVT.

V usage is TRBV7-8 and J usage is TRBJ1-5; maybe TRBD1 (5 bases). The CDR3 spans 16 residues. V lost 1 base and J lost 1, with 11 bases in between. The germline V gene has CDR1 SGHVS and CDR2 FQNEAQ. The CDR3 DNA is TGTGCCAGCAGCTTAGTTGGGGCGCGGAGCAATCAGCCCCAGCATTTT. Translation gives CASSLVGARSNQPQHF. The whole variable domain, filled in from reference TRBV7-8 and TRBJ1-5, reads GAGVSQSPRYKVAKRGQDVALRCDPISGHVSLFWYQQALGQGPEFLTYFQNEAQLDKSGLPSDRFFAERPEGSVSTLKIQRTQQEDSAVYLCASSLVGARSNQPQHFGDGTRLSIL.

The J gene is TRBJ1-6, the V gene TRBV29-1, with D hard to call. Germline CDR1 is SQVTM and CDR2 is ANQGSEA. V was trimmed by 4 bases and J by 8 bases, leaving 9 bases between them. This CDR3 spans 12 amino acids. CDR3 DNA sequence: TGCAGCGTTGGAGAGAGGGATTCACCCCTCCACTTT. Translated: CSVGERDSPLHF.

This rearrangement joins TRBV5-1 to TRBJ2-2; TRBD2 is a possible D gene (7 bases). The germline gives CDR1 SGHRS, CDR2 YFSETQ. This CDR3 is built from 17 residues. The ends were cut back, 3 bases at V and 0 bases at J, with 15 bases in the middle. CDR3 residues: CASSSGWGGTNTGELFF. CDR3 DNA: TGCGCCAGCAGCTCCGGATGGGGGGGCACGAACACCGGGGAGCTGTTTTTT.

The rearrangement links TRBV7-9 to TRBJ2-3; the match to TRBD2 covers 8 bases. The germline gives CDR1 SEHNR, CDR2 FQNEAQ (reference sequence). V lost 8 bases and J lost 1; bases outside the gene matches: 11. The CDR3 runs to 16 residues. The CDR3 DNA is TGTGCCAGCGGAGCGGGGGTGAACCGGGGCACAGATACGCAGTATTTT. This encodes CASGAGVNRGTDTQYF. The variable domain in full, completed from reference TRBV7-9 and TRBJ2-3, reads DTGVSQNPRHKITKRGQNVTFRCDPISEHNRLYWYRQTLGQGPEFLTYFQNEAQLEKSRLLSDRFSAERPKGSFSTLEIQRTEQGDSAMYLCASGAGVNRGTDTQYFGPGTRLTVL.

The chain couples TRBV11-2 to TRBJ2-1, with D tentatively TRBD2 (5 bases). The germline V gene encodes CDR1 SGHAT and CDR2 FQNNGV. The CDR3 spans 14 residues. V lost 1 base, J lost 8 bases, and 12 bases lay in between. CDR3 amino acids: CASSLVGLFYEQFF. The CDR3 nucleotides read TGTGCCAGCAGCTTAGTAGGACTTTTTTATGAGCAGTTCTTC.

A single count supports this clone. The rearrangement links TRBV19 to TRBJ2-2, with 7 bases identical to TRBD2. The CDR3 runs to 14 residues. Germline V gives CDR1 LNHDA, CDR2 SQIVND (reference sequence). V lost 3 bases, J lost 5 bases, and 3 bases stayed unmatched. DNA of the CDR3: TGTGCCAGTAGTATGGGGGGGAGGACCGGGGAGCTGTTTTTT. It translates to CASSMGGRTGELFF. Full variable domain (remainder filled in from reference TRBV19 and TRBJ2-2): DGGITQSPKYLFRKEGQNVTLSCEQNLNHDAMYWYRQDPGQGLRLIYYSQIVNDFQKGDIAEGYSVSREKKESFPLTVTSAQKNPTAFYLCASSMGGRTGELFFGEGSRLTVL.

For this clone: The sample has other DNA sequences that encode this CDR3 too. J is TRBJ2-1 and V is TRBV5-1; D ambiguous. The V end was cut by 2 bases, the J end by 1 base, with 7 bases between. The CDR3 has 14 amino acids. The V gene's germline CDR1 is SGHRS and CDR2 YFSETQ. The CDR3 sequence is CASSFSGSYNEQFF. The CDR3 DNA follows: TGCGCCAGCAGCTTTTCAGGATCCTACAATGAGCAGTTCTTC.